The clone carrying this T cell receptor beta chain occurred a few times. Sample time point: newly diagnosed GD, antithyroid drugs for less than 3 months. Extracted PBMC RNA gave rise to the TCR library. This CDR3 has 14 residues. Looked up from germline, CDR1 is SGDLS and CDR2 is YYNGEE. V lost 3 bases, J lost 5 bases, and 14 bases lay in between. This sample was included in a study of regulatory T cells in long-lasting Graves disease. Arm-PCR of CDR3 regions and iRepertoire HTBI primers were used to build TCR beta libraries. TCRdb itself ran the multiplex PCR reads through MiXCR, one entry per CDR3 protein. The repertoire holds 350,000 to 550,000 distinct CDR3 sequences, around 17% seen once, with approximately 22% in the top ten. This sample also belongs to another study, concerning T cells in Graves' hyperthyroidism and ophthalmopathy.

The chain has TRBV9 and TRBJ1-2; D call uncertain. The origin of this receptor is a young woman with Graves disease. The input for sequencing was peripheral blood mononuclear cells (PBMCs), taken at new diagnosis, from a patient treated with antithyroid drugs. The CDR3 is CASSGTLIPYGYTF. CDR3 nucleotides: TGTGCCAGCAGCGGTACTCTAATCCCATATGGCTACACCTTC.